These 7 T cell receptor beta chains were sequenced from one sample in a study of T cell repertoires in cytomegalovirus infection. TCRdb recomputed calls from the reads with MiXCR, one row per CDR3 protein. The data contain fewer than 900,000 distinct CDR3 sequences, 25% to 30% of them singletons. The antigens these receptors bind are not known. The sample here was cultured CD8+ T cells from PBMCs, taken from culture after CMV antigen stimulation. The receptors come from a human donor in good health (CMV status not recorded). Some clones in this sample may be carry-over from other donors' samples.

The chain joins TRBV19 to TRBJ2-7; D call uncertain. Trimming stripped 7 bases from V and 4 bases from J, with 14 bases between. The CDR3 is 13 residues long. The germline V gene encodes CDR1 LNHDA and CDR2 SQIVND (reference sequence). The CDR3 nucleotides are TGTGCCAGTAAAGGGCTTTTGGAGTACGAGCAGTACTTC. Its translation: CASKGLLEYEQYF.

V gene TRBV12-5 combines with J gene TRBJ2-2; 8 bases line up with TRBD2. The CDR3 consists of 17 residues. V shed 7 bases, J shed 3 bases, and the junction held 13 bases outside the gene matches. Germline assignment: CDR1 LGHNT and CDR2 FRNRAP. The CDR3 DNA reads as TGTGCTAGTGCATACTACACTAGCGGACGCCACACCGGGGAGCTGTTTTTT. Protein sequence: CASAYYTSGRHTGELFF.

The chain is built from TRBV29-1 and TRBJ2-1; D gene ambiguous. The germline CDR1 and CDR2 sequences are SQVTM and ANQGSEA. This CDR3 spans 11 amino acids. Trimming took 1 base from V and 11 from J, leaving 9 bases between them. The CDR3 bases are TGCAGCGTTGAAGGTCGCCCCAAGCAGTTCTTC. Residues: CSVEGRPKQFF.

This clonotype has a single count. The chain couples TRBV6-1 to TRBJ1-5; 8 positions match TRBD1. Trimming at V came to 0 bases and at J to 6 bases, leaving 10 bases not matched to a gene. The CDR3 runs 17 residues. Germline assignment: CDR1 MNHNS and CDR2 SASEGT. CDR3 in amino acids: CASSEAGTGGFSQPQHF. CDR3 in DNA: TGTGCCAGCAGTGAAGCGGGGACAGGCGGGTTTAGTCAGCCCCAGCATTTT.

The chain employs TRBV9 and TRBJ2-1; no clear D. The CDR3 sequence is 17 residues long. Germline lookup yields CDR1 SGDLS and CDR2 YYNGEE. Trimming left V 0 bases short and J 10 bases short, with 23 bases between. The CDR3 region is CASSVGQLVGPPWEQFF. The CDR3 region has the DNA TGTGCCAGCAGCGTAGGTCAATTGGTAGGGCCCCCGTGGGAGCAGTTCTTC.

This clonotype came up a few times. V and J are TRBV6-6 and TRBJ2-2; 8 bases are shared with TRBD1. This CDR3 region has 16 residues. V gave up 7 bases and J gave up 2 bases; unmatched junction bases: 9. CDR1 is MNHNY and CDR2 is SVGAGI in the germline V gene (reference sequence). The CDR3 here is CASTLLGQDNTGELFF. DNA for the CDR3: TGTGCCAGCACGTTACTGGGACAGGATAACACCGGGGAGCTGTTTTTT.

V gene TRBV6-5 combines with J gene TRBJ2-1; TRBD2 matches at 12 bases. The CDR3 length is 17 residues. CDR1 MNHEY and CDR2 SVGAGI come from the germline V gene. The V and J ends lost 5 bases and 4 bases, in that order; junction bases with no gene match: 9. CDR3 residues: CASSALAGGPIYNEQFF. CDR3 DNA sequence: TGTGCCAGCAGTGCACTAGCGGGGGGACCAATTTACAATGAGCAGTTCTTC.